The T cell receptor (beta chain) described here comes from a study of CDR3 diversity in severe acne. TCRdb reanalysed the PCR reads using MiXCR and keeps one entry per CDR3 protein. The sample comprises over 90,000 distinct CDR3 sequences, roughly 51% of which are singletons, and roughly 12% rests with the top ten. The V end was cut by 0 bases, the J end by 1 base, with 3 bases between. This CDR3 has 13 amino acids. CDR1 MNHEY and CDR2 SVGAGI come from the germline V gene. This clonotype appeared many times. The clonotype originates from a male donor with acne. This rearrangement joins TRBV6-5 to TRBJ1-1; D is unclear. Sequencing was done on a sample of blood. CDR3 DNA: TGTGCCAGCAGTTACTCCTGGAACACTGAAGCTTTCTTT. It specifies CASSYSWNTEAFF.